This T cell receptor beta chain was retrieved from a study of Ad26.COV2.S vaccination and SARS-CoV-2 variants. Treatment reported: around 19 received Ad26.COV2.S at low or high dose, single or two shots; 5 received placebo; per-sample allocation not given. On day 63 after the first injection, vaccine and placebo recipients gave samples. The CDR3 has 13 residues. Trimming removed 7 bases at V and 2 bases at J, with 11 bases between. Per germline, CDR1 MNHEY and CDR2 SVGAGI. Profiled with immunoSEQ multiplex PCR; TCRdb holds only in-frame clones, not every one. The sample yields 450,000 to 550,000 clones, nearly 90% seen once.

The source material was peripheral blood, sampled in a trial of Ad26.COV2.S vaccine versus placebo. The chain has TRBV6-5 and TRBJ1-2; D possibly corresponds to TRBD1 (5 bases). The sequence was obtained from a person between 18 and 60 years old who received the Ad26.COV2.S COVID-19 vaccine or a placebo. The CDR3 is CASNPGRNYGYTF. The CDR3 nucleotides read TGTGCCAGCAATCCGGGACGGAACTATGGCTACACCTTC.